These 32 T cell receptor beta chains originate from one sample sequenced in a study of T-cell memory formation after mild COVID-19. TCRdb processed the 5' RACE reads anew with MiXCR; each CDR3 protein has one entry. The sample consists of under 300,000 distinct CDR3 sequences, 9.4% of them appearing once. The sample consisted of PBMCs or a T cell subset sorted from them (not recorded which). Every receptor here comes from a man between 18 and 29 years old who had mild COVID-19 (a few samples of this study predate the infection). Cell type and time point are not known.

This clonotype was seen a few times. The CDR3 region has the DNA TGTGCCAGCACCCTCACAGGGCCCTACAATGAGCAGTTCTTC. This gives the protein CASTLTGPYNEQFF. V gene TRBV6-1 combines with J gene TRBJ2-1; D perhaps matches TRBD1 (6 bases). The germline V gene has CDR1 MNHNS and CDR2 SASEGT. V was clipped by 7 bases and J by 2 bases, with 12 bases between them. The CDR3 is 14 residues long.

This clonotype was found many times. In DNA, the CDR3 is TGCGCCAGCAGGGCAGGGGCACGGGAGACCCAGTACTTC. The encoded protein is CASRAGARETQYF. V gene TRBV5-1 combines with J gene TRBJ2-5, with a possible D match to TRBD1 (6 bases). The V end was cut by 5 bases, the J end by 5 bases, with 13 bases between. The CDR3 spans 13 residues. From germline, CDR1 is SGHRS and CDR2 YFSETQ.

This clonotype showed up just a few times. The V and J genes are TRBV7-9 and TRBJ1-2; D is uncertain. Per the germline V gene, CDR1 is SEHNR and CDR2 is FQNEAQ (reference sequence). This CDR3 spans 14 amino acids. Trimming cost V 2 bases and J 4 bases, with 11 bases left between them. CDR3 DNA sequence: TGTGCCAGCAGCTTATTACTCAGCACCTATGGCTACACCTTC. Amino acid sequence: CASSLLLSTYGYTF.

The sample holds one count of this clonotype. The CDR3 here is CASRSGTVAGYTF. The CDR3 DNA follows: TGCGCCAGCAGATCCGGGACAGTGGCTGGCTACACCTTC. V is TRBV5-1 and J is TRBJ1-2, with 7 bases identical to TRBD1. The CDR3 has 13 residues. Per germline, CDR1 SGHRS and CDR2 YFSETQ. V was clipped by 5 bases and J by 7 bases; unmatched bases: 8. Looking up the rest from reference TRBV5-1 and TRBJ1-2 gives the full variable domain: KAGVTQTPRYLIKTRGQQVTLSCSPISGHRSVSWYQQTPGQGLQFLFEYFSETQRNKGNFPGRFSGRQFSNSRSEMNVSTLELGDSALYLCASRSGTVAGYTFGSGTRLTVV.

This clonotype was counted only a few times. V is TRBV28 and J is TRBJ2-1; 10 bases match TRBD2. Trimming removed 7 bases from V and 0 bases from J; junction bases left unmatched: 9. Germline V gene lookup returns CDR1 MDHEN and CDR2 SYDVKM. The CDR3 sequence is 17 residues long. CDR3 protein: CASTQPKRGGSYNEQFF. CDR3 coding DNA: TGTGCCAGCACCCAACCCAAGCGGGGGGGCTCCTACAATGAGCAGTTCTTC.

The chain uses TRBV10-3 and TRBJ2-1; a possible D gene is TRBD2 (7 bases). Germline CDR1 reads ENHRY; CDR2 reads SYGVKD. V lost 4 bases, J lost 7 bases, and 14 bases lay in between. This CDR3 is 14 amino acids long. The CDR3 loop is CAISAAGALNEQFF. The CDR3 coding sequence is TGTGCCATCAGTGCGGCGGGGGCCCTTAATGAGCAGTTCTTC.

The rearrangement uses TRBV7-2 and TRBJ2-5; a possible D gene is TRBD1 (5 bases). CDR1 is SGHTA and CDR2 is FQGNSA in the germline V gene. Trimming removed 2 bases from V and 3 bases from J, with 7 bases in between. The CDR3 extends over 13 amino acids. The CDR3: CASSLLTEETQYF. As DNA, the CDR3 is TGTGCCAGCAGCTTACTGACAGAAGAGACCCAGTACTTC.

This clonotype was seen at least ten times. This chain connects TRBV6-5 to TRBJ2-3, with a possible D match to TRBD2 (6 bases). V lost 9 bases and J lost 8, with 18 bases in between. Germline loops: CDR1 MNHEY, CDR2 SVGAGI. The CDR3 spans 13 residues. CDR3 region: CASTELNGGTQYF. CDR3 coding DNA: TGTGCCAGTACTGAACTAAACGGGGGTACGCAGTATTTT.

This clonotype was counted many times. V usage is TRBV4-3 and J usage is TRBJ2-1, with a possible D match to TRBD2 (5 bases). The CDR3 has 15 amino acids. In germline, CDR1 is LGHNA, CDR2 YSLEER. Trimming shortened V by 8 bases and J by 6 bases, and 20 bases separated the two germline ends. CDR3 in amino acids: CASSKGLGDPNEQFF. CDR3 sequence (DNA): TGCGCCAGCTCAAAAGGATTGGGAGATCCCAATGAGCAGTTCTTC.

CDR3 region: CASSQAIGLAGNEQFF. As DNA, the CDR3 is TGCGCCAGCAGCCAAGCGATAGGACTAGCGGGGAATGAGCAGTTCTTC. The chain has TRBV4-1 and TRBJ2-1, with 12 bases fitting TRBD2. The CDR3 length is 16 residues. V shed 1 base and J 7 bases; nucleotides not matched to a gene: 5. The germline V gene has CDR1 MGHRA and CDR2 YSYEKL.

This clonotype occurred a few times. V is TRBV12-3 or TRBV12-4 and J is TRBJ1-6, with D uncertain. V was cut by 8 bases and J by 8 bases, with 19 bases left in between. The CDR3 is made up of 15 amino acids. The CDR3 loop reads CASRHRTDRHSPLHF. CDR3 DNA sequence: TGTGCCAGCCGACATCGGACCGATCGCCATTCACCCCTCCACTTT.

The chain combines TRBV7-2 with TRBJ1-4, with D unclear. Trimming shortened V by 5 bases and J by 5 bases, and 15 bases separated the two germline ends. CDR1 SGHTA and CDR2 FQGNSA come from the germline V gene. The length of the CDR3 is 15 residues. CDR3 residues: CASSPGPLENEKLFF. In nucleotides, the CDR3 is TGTGCCAGCAGCCCTGGCCCCTTGGAGAATGAAAAACTGTTTTTT. The full variable domain, its missing parts supplied by reference TRBV7-2 and TRBJ1-4, is GAGVSQSPSNKVTEKGKDVELRCDPISGHTALYWYRQSLGQGLEFLIYFQGNSAPDKSGLPSDRFSAERTGGSVSTLTIQRTQQEDSAVYLCASSPGPLENEKLFFGSGTQLSVL.

The rearrangement joins TRBV5-5 to TRBJ1-5; D might be TRBD1 (6 bases). V lost 2 bases and J 5 bases, leaving 11 bases between the germline ends. The CDR3 covers 14 residues. Per the germline V gene, CDR1 is SGHKS and CDR2 is YYEKEE (reference sequence). CDR3 nucleotides: TGTGCCAGCAGCTTCGCAGGGGAGGATCAGCCCCAGCATTTT. It yields the protein CASSFAGEDQPQHF.

This clonotype has a handful of counts. The rearrangement links TRBV5-5 to TRBJ2-4, with D perhaps matching TRBD1 (6 bases). The CDR3 totals 15 residues. Trimming removed 4 bases from V and 6 bases from J, with 17 bases in between. Germline V gene data show CDR1 as SGHKS and CDR2 as YYEKEE (reference sequence). CDR3 sequence reads: CASSPRTDLRNIQYF. In DNA, the CDR3 is TGTGCCAGCAGCCCGAGGACAGACCTCAGAAACATTCAGTACTTC. Full variable domain (remainder filled in from reference TRBV5-5 and TRBJ2-4): DAGVTQSPTHLIKTRGQQVTLRCSPISGHKSVSWYQQVLGQGPQFIFQYYEKEERGRGNFPDRFSARQFPNYSSELNVNALLLGDSALYLCASSPRTDLRNIQYFGAGTRLSVL.

The gene calls are TRBV7-3 and TRBJ2-5; maybe TRBD2 (6 bases). CDR3 size: 13 residues. Germline V gene data show CDR1 as SGHTA and CDR2 as FQGTGA. V lost 5 bases and J lost 4, with 11 bases in between. Here the CDR3 reads CASSRGLAETQYF. Written as DNA, the CDR3 is TGTGCCAGCAGCCGGGGACTTGCAGAGACCCAGTACTTC.

There are a few counts of this clonotype. CDR3 residues: CASSEGADQETQYF. The CDR3 DNA sequence: TGTGCCAGCAGTGAAGGTGCAGACCAAGAGACCCAGTACTTC. This sequence joins TRBV6-1 and TRBJ2-5; no clear D gene. The germline V and J ends were trimmed by 1 base and 0 bases, with 6 bases remaining between them. Germline CDR1 reads MNHNS; CDR2 reads SASEGT. CDR3 length: 14 amino acids.

This chain connects TRBV29-1 to TRBJ1-1; TRBD1 might be the D (5 bases). In germline, CDR1 is SQVTM, CDR2 ANQGSEA. The CDR3 runs 19 residues. Trimming removed 0 bases from V and 0 bases from J, with 23 bases in between. The CDR3 region is CSVEDPGAGRYGMNTEAFF. CDR3 in DNA: TGCAGCGTTGAAGATCCTGGGGCAGGGCGGTATGGAATGAACACTGAAGCTTTCTTT.

The genes are TRBV23-1 and TRBJ1-4, with D possibly matching TRBD1 (5 bases). TRBV23-1 carries the ORF label, with uncertain function. Trimming took off 3 bases at V and 7 bases at J, with 12 bases between the two ends. The CDR3 is 14 residues long. The CDR3 DNA reads TGCGCCAGCAGTCATCCAGGACACGCTGAAAAACTGTTTTTT. Protein: CASSHPGHAEKLFF.

This clonotype has a handful of counts. The chain joins TRBV7-2 to TRBJ2-7; 8 nucleotides line up with TRBD2. This CDR3 comprises 15 residues. J lost 5 bases, V lost 4 bases, and 10 bases had no gene match. Germline CDR1 SGHTA, CDR2 FQGNSA. The CDR3 is CASSSGPGGLNEQYF. CDR3 nucleotide sequence: TGTGCCAGCAGCTCAGGCCCGGGGGGGCTCAACGAGCAGTACTTC. Using reference TRBV7-2 and TRBJ2-7 for the parts outside the CDR3, the full variable domain is GAGVSQSPSNKVTEKGKDVELRCDPISGHTALYWYRQSLGQGLEFLIYFQGNSAPDKSGLPSDRFSAERTGGSVSTLTIQRTQQEDSAVYLCASSSGPGGLNEQYFGPGTRLTVT.

This clonotype was picked up many times. J is TRBJ2-5 and V is TRBV5-1; D is perhaps TRBD1 or TRBD2 (5 bases each). The CDR3 consists of 15 residues. The germline V gene has CDR1 SGHRS and CDR2 YFSETQ. V lost 3 bases and J 4 bases, leaving 16 bases between the germline ends. The CDR3, as DNA: TGCGCCAGCAGCTATCCCGGGACCCCAAGAGAGACCCAGTACTTC. This encodes CASSYPGTPRETQYF.

The rearrangement uses TRBV7-6 and TRBJ2-7; 7 bases align to TRBD1. This CDR3 region has 14 residues. The germline CDR1 and CDR2 sequences are SGHVS and FNYEAQ. V shed 5 bases and J 2 bases; nucleotides not matched to a gene: 6. CDR3 loop: CASSTGAGAYEQYF. The CDR3 coding sequence is TGTGCCAGCAGCACAGGGGCTGGGGCCTACGAGCAGTACTTC.

This rearrangement joins TRBV6-4 to TRBJ2-7; TRBD1 agrees at 8 bases. Losses at the gene ends were 3 bases for V and 5 bases for J; bases not matched to a gene: 3. Germline V gene lookup returns CDR1 MRHNA and CDR2 SNTAGT. This CDR3 region has 13 residues. For the CDR3, the DNA is TGTGCCAGCAGTGAGACAGGGGCGGACGAGCAGTACTTC. Translating it yields CASSETGADEQYF.

This rearrangement joins TRBV6-5 to TRBJ2-1; D is perhaps TRBD1 (6 bases). V was pared by 2 bases and J by 2 bases, with 13 bases between. Germline V CDR1 and CDR2: MNHEY, SVGAGI. The CDR3 totals 16 residues. CDR3 bases: TGTGCCAGCAGTTACACGTCAGGGGCCCCCTACAATGAGCAGTTCTTC. Protein: CASSYTSGAPYNEQFF.

This rearrangement joins TRBV20-1 to TRBJ1-6; no clear D. V lost 8 bases and J lost 8, with 13 bases in between. The CDR3 contains 12 residues. CDR1 and CDR2 from the germline V gene are DFQATT and SNEGSKA (reference sequence). The CDR3 DNA reads as TGCAGTATCGGGCAAAGGGATTCACCCCTCCACTTT. Protein: CSIGQRDSPLHF.

This clonotype was seen ten or more times. The chain is built from TRBV12-3 or TRBV12-4 and TRBJ1-5; the D gene is possibly TRBD1 (5 bases). Trimming stripped 5 bases from V and 7 bases from J, with 9 bases between. The CDR3 has 12 amino acids. The CDR3 region has the DNA TGTGCCAGCAGTCAGGGATACCAGCCCCAGCATTTT. Translating it yields CASSQGYQPQHF.

This chain uses TRBV28 with TRBJ1-5, with D tentatively TRBD1 (6 bases). CDR3 length equals 16 residues. CDR1 and CDR2 (germline): MDHEN, SYDVKM. Between the trimmed V and J ends, which lost 2 bases and 2 bases, there was a span of 13 bases. In DNA form, the CDR3 reads TGTGCCAGCAGTTTAAGGCCACAGGGAGGCAATCAGCCCCAGCATTTT. Amino acids: CASSLRPQGGNQPQHF.

This clonotype has just a few counts. The chain has TRBV27 and TRBJ2-3; D could derive from TRBD1 or TRBD2 (5 bases each). The CDR3 consists of 14 residues. Germline V gene lookup returns CDR1 MNHEY and CDR2 SMNVEV (reference sequence). Trimming took off 5 bases at V and 0 bases at J, with 9 bases between the two ends. CDR3 sequence reads: CASSVRDSTDTQYF. The CDR3 coding sequence is TGTGCCAGCAGTGTCCGGGACAGCACAGATACGCAGTATTTT.

The table lists this clonotype with a few counts. The rearrangement uses TRBV15 and TRBJ2-1; the D is unclear. V was shortened by 0 bases and J by 0 bases, with 9 bases between the two germline ends. This CDR3 contains 16 residues. Germline V gene lookup returns CDR1 LNHNV and CDR2 YYDKDF (reference sequence). CDR3 coding DNA: TGTGCCACCAGCAGAGATGGCGGAAGCTCCTACAATGAGCAGTTCTTC. Translating it yields CATSRDGGSSYNEQFF.

This clonotype was recorded many times. The chain employs TRBV7-9 and TRBJ1-5, with D unresolved. With 2 bases removed from V and 1 base from J, the gap between germline ends came to 12 bases. The CDR3 runs to 16 residues. Germline V lookup: CDR1 SEHNR, CDR2 FQNEAQ (reference sequence). CDR3 coding DNA: TGTGCCAGCAGCTTATGGTCCGGACGGAGCAATCAGCCCCAGCATTTT. This encodes CASSLWSGRSNQPQHF.

This clonotype was observed a few times. CDR3 coding DNA: TGTGCCAGTAGTATTGAGGGACTGGGGACTGAAGCTTTCTTT. Its translation is CASSIEGLGTEAFF. J is TRBJ1-1 and V is TRBV19; tentative D call: TRBD1 (5 bases). Germline V gene sequence: CDR1 LNHDA, CDR2 SQIVND (reference sequence). Trimming pared 3 bases from V and 5 bases from J, leaving 13 bases between. This CDR3 contains 14 residues.

The V call is TRBV15, the J call TRBJ2-1; possible D gene TRBD1, 5 bases. The CDR3 spans 12 residues. Germline assignment: CDR1 LNHNV and CDR2 YYDKDF (reference sequence). The ends were cut back, 0 bases at V and 12 bases at J, with 9 bases in the middle. CDR3 sequence: CATSRDQGPQFF. In DNA, the CDR3 is TGTGCCACCAGCAGAGATCAGGGCCCGCAGTTCTTC.

The chain uses TRBV4-3 and TRBJ2-1; 14 positions match TRBD2. Trimming cost V 3 bases and J 4 bases; bases outside gene matches: 8. Germline assignment: CDR1 LGHNA and CDR2 YSLEER. The CDR3 loop spans 18 amino acids. The CDR3 here is CASSQAPGLAGVYNEQFF. DNA for the CDR3: TGCGCCAGCAGCCAGGCGCCGGGACTAGCGGGGGTATACAATGAGCAGTTCTTC.